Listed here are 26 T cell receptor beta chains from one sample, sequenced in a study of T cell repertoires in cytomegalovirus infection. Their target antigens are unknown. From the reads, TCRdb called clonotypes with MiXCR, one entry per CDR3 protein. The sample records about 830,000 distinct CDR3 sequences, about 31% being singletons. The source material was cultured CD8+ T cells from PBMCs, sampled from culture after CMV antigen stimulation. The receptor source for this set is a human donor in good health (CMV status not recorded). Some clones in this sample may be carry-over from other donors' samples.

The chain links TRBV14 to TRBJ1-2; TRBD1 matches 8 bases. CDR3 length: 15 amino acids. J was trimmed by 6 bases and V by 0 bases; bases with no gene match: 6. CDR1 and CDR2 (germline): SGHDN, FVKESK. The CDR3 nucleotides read TGTGCCAGCAGCCAAGACCGGACAGGGAGGCATGGCTACACCTTC. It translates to CASSQDRTGRHGYTF.

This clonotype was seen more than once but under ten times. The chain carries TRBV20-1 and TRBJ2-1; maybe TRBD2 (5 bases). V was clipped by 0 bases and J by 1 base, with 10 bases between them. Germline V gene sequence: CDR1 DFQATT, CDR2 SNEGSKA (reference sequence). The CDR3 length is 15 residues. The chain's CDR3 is CSARDTRDSYNEQFF. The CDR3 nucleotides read TGCAGTGCTAGAGACACGAGGGATTCCTACAATGAGCAGTTCTTC.

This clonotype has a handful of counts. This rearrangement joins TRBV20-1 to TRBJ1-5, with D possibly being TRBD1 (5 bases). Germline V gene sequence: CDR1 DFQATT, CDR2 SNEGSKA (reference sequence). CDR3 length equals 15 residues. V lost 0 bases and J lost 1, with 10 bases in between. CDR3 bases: TGCAGTGCTAGAGATAGGAGACAGAGCAATCAGCCCCAGCATTTT. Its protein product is CSARDRRQSNQPQHF.

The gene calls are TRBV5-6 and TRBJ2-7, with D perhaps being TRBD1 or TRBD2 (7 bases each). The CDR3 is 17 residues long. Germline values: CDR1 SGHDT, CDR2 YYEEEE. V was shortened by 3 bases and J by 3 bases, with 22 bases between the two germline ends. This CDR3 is CASSSFAGGASYYEQYF. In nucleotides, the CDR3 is TGTGCCAGCAGCTCCTTCGCAGGGGGGGCGTCTTACTACGAGCAGTACTTC.

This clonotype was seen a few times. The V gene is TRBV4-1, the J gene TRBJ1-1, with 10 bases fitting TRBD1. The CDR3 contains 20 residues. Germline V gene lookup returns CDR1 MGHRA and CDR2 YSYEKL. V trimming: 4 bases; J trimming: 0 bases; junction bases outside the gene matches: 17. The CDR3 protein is CASSPMGGTGDATMNTEAFF. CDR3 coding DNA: TGCGCCAGCAGCCCAATGGGAGGGACAGGGGATGCTACAATGAACACTGAAGCTTTCTTT.

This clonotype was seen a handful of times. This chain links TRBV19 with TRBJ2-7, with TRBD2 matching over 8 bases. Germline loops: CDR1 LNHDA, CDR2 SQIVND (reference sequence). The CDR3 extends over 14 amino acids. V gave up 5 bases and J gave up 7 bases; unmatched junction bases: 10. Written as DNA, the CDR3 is TGTGCCAGTAGTCCCGACGGACTAGCAGGGGAGCAGTACTTC. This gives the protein CASSPDGLAGEQYF.

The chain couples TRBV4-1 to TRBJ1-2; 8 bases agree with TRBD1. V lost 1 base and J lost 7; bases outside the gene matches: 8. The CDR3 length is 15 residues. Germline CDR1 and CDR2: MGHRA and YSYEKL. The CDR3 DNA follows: TGCGCCAGCAGCCAAGTCAACCAGGGGGCGAGTGGCTACACCTTC. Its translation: CASSQVNQGASGYTF.

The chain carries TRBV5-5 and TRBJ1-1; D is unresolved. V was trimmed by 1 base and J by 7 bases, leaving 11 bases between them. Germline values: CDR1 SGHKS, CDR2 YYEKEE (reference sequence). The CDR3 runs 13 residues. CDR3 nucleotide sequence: TGTGCCAGCAGCTTGCTAGGTCCCGTTGAAGCTTTCTTT. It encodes CASSLLGPVEAFF.

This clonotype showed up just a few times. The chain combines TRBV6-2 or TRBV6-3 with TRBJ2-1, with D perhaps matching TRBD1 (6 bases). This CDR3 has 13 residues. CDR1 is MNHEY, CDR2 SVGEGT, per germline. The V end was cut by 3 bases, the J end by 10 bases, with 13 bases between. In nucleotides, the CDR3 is TGTGCCAGCAGTTATGGGTGGGGACAAGAGCAGTTCTTC. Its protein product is CASSYGWGQEQFF.

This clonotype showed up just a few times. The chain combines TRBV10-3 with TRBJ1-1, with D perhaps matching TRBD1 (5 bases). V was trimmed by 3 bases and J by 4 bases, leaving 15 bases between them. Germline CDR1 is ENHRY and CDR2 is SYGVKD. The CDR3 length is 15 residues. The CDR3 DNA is TGTGCCATCAGTGATCCAGACCTGGGGGGCACTGAAGCTTTCTTT. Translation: CAISDPDLGGTEAFF.

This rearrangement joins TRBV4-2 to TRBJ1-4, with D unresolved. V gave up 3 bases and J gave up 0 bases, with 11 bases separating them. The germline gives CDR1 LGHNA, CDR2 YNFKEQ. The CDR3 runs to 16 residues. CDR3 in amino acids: CASSQGYTATNEKLFF. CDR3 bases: TGTGCCAGCAGCCAGGGATACACCGCAACTAATGAAAAACTGTTTTTT.

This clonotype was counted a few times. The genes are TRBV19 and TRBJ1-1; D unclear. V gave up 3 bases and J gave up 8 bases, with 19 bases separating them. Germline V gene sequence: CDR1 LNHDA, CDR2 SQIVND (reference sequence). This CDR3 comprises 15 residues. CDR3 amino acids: CASSILGMGFSEAFF. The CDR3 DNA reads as TGTGCCAGTAGTATTCTAGGGATGGGATTTTCCGAAGCTTTCTTT.

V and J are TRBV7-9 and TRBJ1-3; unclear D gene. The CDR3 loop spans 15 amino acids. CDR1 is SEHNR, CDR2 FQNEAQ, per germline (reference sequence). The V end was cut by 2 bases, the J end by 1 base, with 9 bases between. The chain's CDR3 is CASSLPWASGNTIYF. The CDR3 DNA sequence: TGTGCCAGCAGCTTACCTTGGGCATCTGGAAACACCATATATTTT. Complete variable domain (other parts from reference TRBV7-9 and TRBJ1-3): DTGVSQNPRHKITKRGQNVTFRCDPISEHNRLYWYRQTLGQGPEFLTYFQNEAQLEKSRLLSDRFSAERPKGSFSTLEIQRTEQGDSAMYLCASSLPWASGNTIYFGEGSWLTVV.

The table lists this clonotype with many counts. CDR3 coding DNA: TGTGCCAGCAGCCCACCTCGTAGGGCTTGCGAGCAGTACGTC. This encodes CASSPPRRACEQYV. The chain combines TRBV7-4 with TRBJ2-7; D ambiguous. V lost 5 bases to trimming and J lost 6 bases, with 17 bases between them. This CDR3 is 14 amino acids long. Germline loops: CDR1 SGHVT, CDR2 SQSDAQ.

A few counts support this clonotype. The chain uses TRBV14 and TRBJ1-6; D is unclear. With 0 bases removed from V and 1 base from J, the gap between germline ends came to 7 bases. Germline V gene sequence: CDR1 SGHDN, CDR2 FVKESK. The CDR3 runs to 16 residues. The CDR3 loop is CASSQDRGSYNSPLHF. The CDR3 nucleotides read TGTGCCAGCAGCCAAGATCGGGGATCCTATAATTCACCCCTCCACTTT.

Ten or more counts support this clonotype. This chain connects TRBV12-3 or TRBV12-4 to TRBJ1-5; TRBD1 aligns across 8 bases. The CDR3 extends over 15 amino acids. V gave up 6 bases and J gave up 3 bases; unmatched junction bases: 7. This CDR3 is CASSPTGGINQPQHF. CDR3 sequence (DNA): TGTGCCAGCAGCCCAACAGGGGGGATCAATCAGCCCCAGCATTTT.

The CDR3 bases are TGTGCCAGCAGCTTAGAGAGCGGGGGGGGCACAGATACGCAGTATTTT. It yields the protein CASSLESGGGTDTQYF. The chain combines TRBV7-6 with TRBJ2-3, with 10 bases identical to TRBD2. Trimming at V came to 1 base and at J to 1 base, leaving 2 bases not matched to a gene. The CDR3 is 16 residues long. Germline V CDR1 and CDR2: SGHVS, FNYEAQ.

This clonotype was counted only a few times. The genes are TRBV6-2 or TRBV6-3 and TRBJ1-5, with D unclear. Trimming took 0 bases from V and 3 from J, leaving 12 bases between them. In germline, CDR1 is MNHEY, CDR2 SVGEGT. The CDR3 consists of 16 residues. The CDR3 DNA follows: TGTGCCAGCAGTTACTCTATAGGAGGGTTCAATCAGCCCCAGCATTTT. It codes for CASSYSIGGFNQPQHF.

The CDR3 region is CASSEDPSLREKLFF. The CDR3 DNA sequence: TGTGCCAGCAGCGAAGACCCCAGCCTGAGGGAAAAACTGTTTTTT. This chain connects TRBV7-6 to TRBJ1-4; D is unclear. V gave up 5 bases and J gave up 8 bases, with 18 bases separating them. The CDR3 consists of 15 residues. Germline V gene sequence: CDR1 SGHVS, CDR2 FNYEAQ.

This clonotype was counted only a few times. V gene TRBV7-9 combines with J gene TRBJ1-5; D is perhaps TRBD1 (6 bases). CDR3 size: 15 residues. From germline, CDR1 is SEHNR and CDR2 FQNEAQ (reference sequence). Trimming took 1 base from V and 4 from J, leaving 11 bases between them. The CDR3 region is CASSLDEGGNQPQHF. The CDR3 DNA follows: TGTGCCAGCAGCTTAGATGAGGGGGGTAATCAGCCCCAGCATTTT.

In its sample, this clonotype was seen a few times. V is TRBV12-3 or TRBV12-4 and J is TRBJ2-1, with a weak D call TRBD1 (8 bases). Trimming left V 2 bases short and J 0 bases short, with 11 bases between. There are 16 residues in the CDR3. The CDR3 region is CASSLTGGGSYNEQFF. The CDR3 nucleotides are TGTGCCAGCAGTTTAACAGGGGGGGGCTCCTACAATGAGCAGTTCTTC.

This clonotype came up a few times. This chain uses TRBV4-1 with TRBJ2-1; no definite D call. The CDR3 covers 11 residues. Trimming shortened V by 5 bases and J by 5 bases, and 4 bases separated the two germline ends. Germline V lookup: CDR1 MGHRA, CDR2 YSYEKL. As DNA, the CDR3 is TGCGCCAGCAGCAAGAACAATGAGCAGTTCTTC. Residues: CASSKNNEQFF.

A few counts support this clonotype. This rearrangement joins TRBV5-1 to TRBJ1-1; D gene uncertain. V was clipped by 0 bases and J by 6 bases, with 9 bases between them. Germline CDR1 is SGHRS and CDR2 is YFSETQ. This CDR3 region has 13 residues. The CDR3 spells CASSLGRSAEAFF. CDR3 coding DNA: TGCGCCAGCAGCTTGGGGAGGTCGGCTGAAGCTTTCTTT.

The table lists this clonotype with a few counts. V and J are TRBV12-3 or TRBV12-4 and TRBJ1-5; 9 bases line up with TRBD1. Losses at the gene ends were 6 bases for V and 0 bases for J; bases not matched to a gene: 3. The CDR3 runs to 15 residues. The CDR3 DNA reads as TGTGCCAGCAGACGGGACAGGGATAGCAATCAGCCCCAGCATTTT. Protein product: CASRRDRDSNQPQHF.

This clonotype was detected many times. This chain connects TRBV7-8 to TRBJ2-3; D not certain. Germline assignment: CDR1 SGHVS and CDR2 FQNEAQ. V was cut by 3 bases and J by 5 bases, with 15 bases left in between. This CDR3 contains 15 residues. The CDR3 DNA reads TGTGCCAGCAGCTTGACCCCTAGGCAGGTAGATACGCAGTATTTT. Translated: CASSLTPRQVDTQYF.

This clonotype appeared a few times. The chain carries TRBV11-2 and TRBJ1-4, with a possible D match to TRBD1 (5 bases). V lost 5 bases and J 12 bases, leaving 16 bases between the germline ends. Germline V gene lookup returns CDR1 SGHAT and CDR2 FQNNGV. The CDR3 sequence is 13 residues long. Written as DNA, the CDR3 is TGTGCCAGCAGCACCCGCCCCGGAGGGGAACTGTTTTTT. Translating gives CASSTRPGGELFF.